The text below deals with one TCR beta chain. The antigen remains undetermined. These data come from a study of cytomegalovirus exposure and HLA in healthy donors. Clones were read by immunoSEQ multiplex PCR, and TCRdb kept only the in-frame ones, dropping some. This sample has a few hundred thousand clones; 88% occur once, and the top ten carry over 0.7%. Study results and limitations: Rarity held for most TCR sequences, but there were some public TCRs that occurred in many donors. A few CMV-associated chains were confirmed in vitro to be specific for CMV antigens.

Sequencing was done on a sample of PBMCs. This clonotype was obtained from a woman aged 18-29 years in good health and CMV-seronegative.

CDR3 DNA: TGTGCCAGCAGTGAAGTGGGGACAGCCTCCTATGGCTACACCTTC. Its translation: CASSEVGTASYGYTF. The rearrangement joins TRBV6-1 to TRBJ1-2; TRBD1 matches at 7 bases. The ends lost 1 base at V and 4 bases at J; junction bases unmatched: 6. Germline V gives CDR1 MNHNS, CDR2 SASEGT. This CDR3 has 15 amino acids.